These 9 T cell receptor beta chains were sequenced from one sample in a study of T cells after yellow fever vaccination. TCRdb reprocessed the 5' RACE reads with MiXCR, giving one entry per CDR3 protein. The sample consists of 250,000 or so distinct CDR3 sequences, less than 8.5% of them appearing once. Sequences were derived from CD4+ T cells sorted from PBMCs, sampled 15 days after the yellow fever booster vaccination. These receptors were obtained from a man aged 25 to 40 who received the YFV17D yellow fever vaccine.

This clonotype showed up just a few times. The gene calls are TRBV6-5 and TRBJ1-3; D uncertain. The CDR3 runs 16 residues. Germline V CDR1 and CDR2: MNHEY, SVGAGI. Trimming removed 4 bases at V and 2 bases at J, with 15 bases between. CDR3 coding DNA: TGTGCCAGCAGTTTGTTTCAGCCGAATACTGGAAACACCATATATTTT. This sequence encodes CASSLFQPNTGNTIYF.

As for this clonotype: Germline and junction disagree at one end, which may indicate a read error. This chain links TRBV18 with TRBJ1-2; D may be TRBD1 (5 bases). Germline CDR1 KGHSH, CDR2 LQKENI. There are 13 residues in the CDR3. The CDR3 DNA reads TGTGTCAGCTCACCACAGGACATCCGTTGGTACACCTTC. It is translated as CVSSPQDIRWYTF. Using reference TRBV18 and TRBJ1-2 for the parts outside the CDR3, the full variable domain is NAGVMQNPRHLVRRRGQEARLRCSPMKGHSHVYWYRQLPEEGLKFMVYLQKENIIDESGMPKERFSAEFPKEGPSILRIQQVVRGDSAAYFCVSSPQDIRWYTFGSGTRLTVV.

The CDR3: CSVELGGYTF. The CDR3 DNA follows: TGCAGCGTTGAGTTGGGTGGCTACACCTTC. This chain connects TRBV29-1 to TRBJ1-2; unclear D gene. The CDR3 length is 10 residues. Germline V lookup: CDR1 SQVTM, CDR2 ANQGSEA. Trimming removed 3 bases from V and 7 bases from J, with 6 bases in between.

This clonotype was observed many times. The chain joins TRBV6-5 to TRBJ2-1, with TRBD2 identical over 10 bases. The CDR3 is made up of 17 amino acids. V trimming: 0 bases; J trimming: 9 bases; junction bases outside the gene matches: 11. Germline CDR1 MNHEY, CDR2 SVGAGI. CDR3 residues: CASSYSIRLAGVFEQFF. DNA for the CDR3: TGTGCCAGCAGTTACTCGATTCGGCTAGCGGGAGTATTTGAGCAGTTCTTC.

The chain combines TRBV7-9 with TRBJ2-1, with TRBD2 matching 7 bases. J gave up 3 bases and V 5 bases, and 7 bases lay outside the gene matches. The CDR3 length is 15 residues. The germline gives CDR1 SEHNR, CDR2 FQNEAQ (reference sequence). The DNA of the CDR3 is TGTGCCAGCAGCCCGGGAGGCGGACTCTACAATGAGCAGTTCTTC. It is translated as CASSPGGGLYNEQFF.

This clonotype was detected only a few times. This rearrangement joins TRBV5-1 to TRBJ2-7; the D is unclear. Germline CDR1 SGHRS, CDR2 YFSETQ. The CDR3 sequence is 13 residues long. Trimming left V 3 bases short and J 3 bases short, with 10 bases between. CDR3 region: CASSSVAGYEQYF. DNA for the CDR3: TGCGCCAGCAGCTCCGTGGCCGGCTACGAGCAGTACTTC.

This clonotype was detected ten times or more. The DNA of the CDR3 is TGCGCCAGCAGCCTGTGGGGGACGGGGGAGCAGTACTTC. It yields the protein CASSLWGTGEQYF. V and J are TRBV5-1 and TRBJ2-7; the D gene could be TRBD1 or TRBD2 (5 bases each). Trimming left V 4 bases short and J 7 bases short, with 15 bases between. Germline V gives CDR1 SGHRS, CDR2 YFSETQ. CDR3 length: 13 residues.

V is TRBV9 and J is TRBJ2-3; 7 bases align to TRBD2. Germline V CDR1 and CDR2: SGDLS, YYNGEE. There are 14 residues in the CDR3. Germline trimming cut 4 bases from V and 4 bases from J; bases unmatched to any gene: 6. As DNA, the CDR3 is TGTGCCAGCAGCCGAGGGCGGGAGTCAGATACGCAGTATTTT. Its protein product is CASSRGRESDTQYF. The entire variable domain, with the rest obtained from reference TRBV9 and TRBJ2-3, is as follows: DSGVTQTPKHLITATGQRVTLRCSPRSGDLSVYWYQQSLDQGLQFLIQYYNGEERAKGNILERFSAQQFPDLHSELNLSSLELGDSALYFCASSRGRESDTQYFGPGTRLTVL.

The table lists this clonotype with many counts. CDR3 DNA: TGTGCCATCGGGTCGGGAGGGACAGATACGCAGTATTTT. Translation gives CAIGSGGTDTQYF. The rearrangement uses TRBV10-3 and TRBJ2-3; 8 bases are a match to TRBD2. J was trimmed by 3 bases and V by 8 bases; bases with no gene match: 4. The CDR3 consists of 13 residues. In germline, CDR1 is ENHRY, CDR2 SYGVKD.